This TCR beta chain was identified in a study of human T cells and chemical hapten exposure. Study-wide background: Per-sample TCR yield variation was attributed mainly to small pooled library volume differences.

This clonotype was counted a few times. Its antigen is undetermined. Broader study findings: TCRs at a frequency above 1 in 1000 stayed unchanged with DPC sensitization.

As for time point: healthy volunteer bleed at 2 weeks. It was from unfractionated whole blood that total RNA was extracted. TCRdb recomputed calls from the RACE reads with MiXCR, one row per CDR3 protein. The table records tens of thousands of distinct CDR3 sequences, roughly 8.5% of them present only once. The germline V and J ends were trimmed by 6 bases and 5 bases, with 16 bases remaining between them. CDR1 is MDHEN and CDR2 is SYDVKM in the germline V gene. This CDR3 is 14 amino acids long. The chain couples TRBV28 to TRBJ2-5; possible D gene TRBD2, 5 bases. The sequence came from a female donor in good health. Some clones in this sample may be carry-over from other donors' samples. Sequencing was carried out using whole blood. DNA for the CDR3: TGTGCCAGCAGAAAGTGGGAGAGGGAGGAGACCCAGTACTTC. It codes for CASRKWEREETQYF. The variable domain in full, completed from reference TRBV28 and TRBJ2-5, reads DVKVTQSSRYLVKRTGEKVFLECVQDMDHENMFWYRQDPGLGLRLIYFSYDVKMKEKGDIPEGYSVSREKKERFSLILESASTNQTSMYLCASRKWEREETQYFGPGTRLLVL.